This T cell receptor (beta chain) was identified in a study of blood T cell repertoires in COVID-19. Clones were read by immunoSEQ multiplex PCR, and TCRdb kept only the in-frame ones, dropping some. This table holds 250,000 or so clones, around 85% found once. The sample comprised peripheral blood. The sequence came from a man aged 55 to 69 with acute or convalescent COVID-19.

In DNA form, the CDR3 reads TGTGCCACCAGCAGAGATTGGGAGACTAGCGGGGAGACCCAGTACTTC. Protein sequence: CATSRDWETSGETQYF. The chain recombines TRBV15 with TRBJ2-5, with 10 bases that match TRBD2. J lost 5 bases, V lost 0 bases, and 6 bases had no gene match. Per the germline V gene, CDR1 is LNHNV and CDR2 is YYDKDF (reference sequence). This CDR3 contains 16 residues.